The 8 T cell receptor beta chains listed next were all sequenced from one sample in a study of CD4+ T cells in melanoma. Generated by immunoSEQ multiplex PCR, the TCRdb table keeps only in-frame clones and is missing some. This table has thousands of clones, roughly 70% appearing once. Material: cells from a culture (not recorded whether cultured in vitro). These receptor sequences come from a human donor with melanoma.

V and J are TRBV3-1 (or the pseudogene TRBV3-2) and TRBJ1-6; D is ambiguous. The germline V gene encodes CDR1 LGHDT and CDR2 YNNKEL (reference sequence). This CDR3 is 16 amino acids long. V lost 1 base and J 3 bases, leaving 10 bases between the germline ends. CDR3 sequence: CASSQVNRFYNSPLHF. The CDR3 coding sequence is TGTGCCAGCAGCCAAGTAAACAGATTCTATAATTCACCCCTCCACTTT.

The V gene is TRBV7-9, the J gene TRBJ1-6, with TRBD1 as a possible D gene (6 bases). CDR3 length equals 16 residues. Germline CDR1 is SEHNR and CDR2 is FQNEAQ (reference sequence). Trimming stripped 1 base from V and 1 base from J, with 8 bases between. CDR3 sequence (DNA): TGTGCCAGCAGCTTAGTCAGGGGATCCTATAATTCACCCCTCCACTTT. Protein: CASSLVRGSYNSPLHF.

This clone was observed a single time. This rearrangement joins TRBV2 to TRBJ2-1; 11 nucleotides align to TRBD2. There are 13 residues in the CDR3. Looked up from germline, CDR1 is SNHLY and CDR2 is FYNNEI. V was pared by 6 bases and J by 5 bases, with 0 bases of the junction left unmatched. The CDR3 region has the DNA TGTGCCAGCAGGACTAGCGGGGACAATGAGCAGTTCTTC. Amino acid sequence: CASRTSGDNEQFF.

The V gene is TRBV4-1, the J gene TRBJ1-2; D might be TRBD1 (6 bases). CDR3 length: 16 residues. The germline V gene has CDR1 MGHRA and CDR2 YSYEKL. Trimming pared 0 bases from V and 4 bases from J, leaving 15 bases between. The CDR3 sequence: CASSQDWRQVPYGYTF. CDR3 sequence (DNA): TGCGCCAGCAGCCAAGATTGGAGACAGGTGCCCTATGGCTACACCTTC.

V gene TRBV11-2 combines with J gene TRBJ2-4, with D uncertain. CDR3 size: 14 residues. The germline V gene has CDR1 SGHAT and CDR2 FQNNGV. V lost 5 bases to trimming and J lost 5 bases, with 13 bases between them. The CDR3 DNA reads TGTGCCAGCAGCCCTAATCCCGGGCAAAACATTCAGTACTTC. This sequence encodes CASSPNPGQNIQYF.

The genes are TRBV5-6 and TRBJ2-7; possibly TRBD1 or TRBD2 for D (5 bases each). The germline V gene has CDR1 SGHDT and CDR2 YYEEEE. The CDR3 consists of 15 residues. V lost 4 bases and J 4 bases, leaving 18 bases between the germline ends. The CDR3 DNA reads TGTGCCAGCAGCGGGGCCCCGGGGAGTATGTACGAGCAGTACTTC. This sequence encodes CASSGAPGSMYEQYF.

The V call is TRBV10-2, the J call TRBJ1-2; D may be TRBD1 (6 bases). V lost 7 bases, J lost 1 base, and 16 bases lay in between. Germline V gene sequence: CDR1 WSHSY, CDR2 SAAADI. The CDR3 is 15 residues long. The CDR3 sequence: CASTSTGTYNYGYTF. The CDR3 DNA reads as TGCGCCAGCACCTCAACAGGGACCTATAACTATGGCTACACCTTC.

This chain links TRBV10-3 with TRBJ1-2; weak D call: TRBD1 (5 bases). With 4 bases removed from V and 6 bases from J, the gap between germline ends came to 9 bases. This CDR3 has 12 amino acids. In germline, CDR1 is ENHRY, CDR2 SYGVKD. CDR3 in amino acids: CAISAPGNGYTF. The CDR3 bases are TGTGCCATCAGTGCCCCAGGGAATGGCTACACCTTC.